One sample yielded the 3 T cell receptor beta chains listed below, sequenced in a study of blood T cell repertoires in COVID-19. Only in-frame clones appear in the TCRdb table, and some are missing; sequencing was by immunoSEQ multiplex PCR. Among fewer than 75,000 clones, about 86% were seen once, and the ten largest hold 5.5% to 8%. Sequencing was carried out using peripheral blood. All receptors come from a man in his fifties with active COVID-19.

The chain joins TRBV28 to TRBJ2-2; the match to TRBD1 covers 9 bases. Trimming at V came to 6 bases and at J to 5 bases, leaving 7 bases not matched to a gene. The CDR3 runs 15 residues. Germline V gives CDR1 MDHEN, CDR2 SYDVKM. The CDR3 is CASSRDRVGTGELFF. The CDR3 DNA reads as TGTGCCAGCAGCCGGGACAGGGTCGGGACCGGGGAGCTGTTTTTT. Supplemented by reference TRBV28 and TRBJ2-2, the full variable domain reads DVKVTQSSRYLVKRTGEKVFLECVQDMDHENMFWYRQDPGLGLRLIYFSYDVKMKEKGDIPEGYSVSREKKERFSLILESASTNQTSMYLCASSRDRVGTGELFFGEGSRLTVL.

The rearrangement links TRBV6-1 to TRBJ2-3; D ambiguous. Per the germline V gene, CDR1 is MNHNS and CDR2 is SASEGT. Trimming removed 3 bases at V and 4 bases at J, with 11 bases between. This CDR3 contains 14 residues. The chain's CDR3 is CASSEGPASDTQYF. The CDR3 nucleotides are TGTGCCAGCAGTGAGGGCCCCGCCTCAGATACGCAGTATTTT.

The CDR3 DNA sequence: TGTGCCAGCAGTGAGCTGCACCCAGCGAGCGATACGCAGTATTTT. Its translation is CASSELHPASDTQYF. The chain employs TRBV6-1 and TRBJ2-3; D is unclear. In germline, CDR1 is MNHNS, CDR2 SASEGT. V lost 3 bases, J lost 6 bases, and 16 bases lay in between. This CDR3 comprises 15 residues.